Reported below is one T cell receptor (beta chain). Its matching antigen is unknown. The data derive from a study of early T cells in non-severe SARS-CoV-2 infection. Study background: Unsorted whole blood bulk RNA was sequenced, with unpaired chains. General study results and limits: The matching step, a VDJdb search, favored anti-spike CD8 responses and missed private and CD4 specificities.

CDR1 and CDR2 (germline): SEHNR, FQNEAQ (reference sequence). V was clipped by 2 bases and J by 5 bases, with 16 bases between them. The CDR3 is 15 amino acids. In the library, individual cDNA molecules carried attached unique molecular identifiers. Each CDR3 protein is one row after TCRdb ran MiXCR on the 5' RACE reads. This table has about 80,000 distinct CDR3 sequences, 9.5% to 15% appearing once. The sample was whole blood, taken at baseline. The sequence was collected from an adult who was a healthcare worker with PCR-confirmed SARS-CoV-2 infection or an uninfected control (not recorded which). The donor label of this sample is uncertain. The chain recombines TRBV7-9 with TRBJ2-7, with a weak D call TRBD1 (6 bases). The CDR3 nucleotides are TGTGCCAGCAGCTTATACTCAGGGGCGGACAACGAGCAGTACTTC. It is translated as CASSLYSGADNEQYF.